This passage covers 3 T cell receptor beta chains from one sample sequenced in a study of human T cells and chemical hapten exposure. The time point denotes: patch test 2, 6 weeks after DPC sensitization. The treatment: therapeutic diphenylcyclopropenone sensitization with weekly scalp DPC. TCRdb analysed the RACE reads with MiXCR anew, one entry per CDR3 protein. The table shows 35,000 to 45,000 distinct CDR3 sequences, with more than 8.5% occurring only once. The input for sequencing was whole blood, taken in connection with sensitization to the hapten diphenylcyclopropenone (DPC). These receptors came from a woman aged 35 to 49 with alopecia areata. Some clones in this sample may be carry-over from other donors' samples.

The sample holds many counts of this clonotype. The rearrangement links TRBV3-1 to TRBJ2-5, with D possibly being TRBD1 or TRBD2 (5 bases each). With 4 bases removed from V and 5 bases from J, the gap between germline ends came to 17 bases. This CDR3 is 15 amino acids long. Germline V gene data show CDR1 as LGHDT and CDR2 as YNNKEL (reference sequence). The CDR3 spells CASSLGDLSTETQYF. The CDR3 nucleotides are TGTGCCAGCAGCCTAGGGGACCTTTCGACTGAGACCCAGTACTTC.

This clonotype was seen at least ten times. In DNA form, the CDR3 reads TGTGCCAGCAGTGCTGGCGGCAGCGGGGAGCTGTTTTTT. This encodes CASSAGGSGELFF. The gene calls are TRBV5-6 and TRBJ2-2, with D uncertain. In germline, CDR1 is SGHDT, CDR2 YYEEEE. CDR3 length: 13 amino acids. Trimming cost V 5 bases and J 7 bases, with 12 bases left between them.

The sample holds many counts of this clonotype. The chain has TRBV30 and TRBJ1-2, with 7 bases matching TRBD1. Germline V lookup: CDR1 GTSNPN, CDR2 SVGIG (reference sequence). The V gene end was trimmed by 5 bases and the J gene end by 3 bases; junction bases not matched to a gene: 0. The CDR3 contains 11 residues. CDR3 in DNA: TGTGCCTGGGGGACAGACTATGGCTACACCTTC. It is translated as CAWGTDYGYTF.